A single sample is the source of the 26 T cell receptor beta chains below, sequenced in a study of shared clonotypes between healthy human individuals. The data were produced by immunoSEQ multiplex PCR, yet TCRdb's version contains in-frame clones alone and is incomplete. The sample lists fewer than 600,000 clones, around 79% occurring once. Material: PBMCs. These receptors originate from a woman aged 35 to 49 in good health. Some clones in this sample may be carry-over from other donors' samples.

The genes are TRBV28 and TRBJ1-2; D remains ambiguous. V was trimmed by 5 bases and J by 13 bases, leaving 20 bases between them. Per germline, CDR1 MDHEN and CDR2 SYDVKM. This CDR3 has 13 residues. The CDR3 coding sequence is TGTGCCAGCAGTCCACCAACTCCTATGGCTACCACCTTC. Translation: CASSPPTPMATTF.

V and J are TRBV5-1 and TRBJ2-2, with a tentative D call TRBD2 (6 bases). The CDR3 is 15 residues long. Looked up from germline, CDR1 is SGHRS and CDR2 is YFSETQ. Trimming shortened V by 0 bases and J by 8 bases, and 14 bases separated the two germline ends. CDR3 loop: CASSLEAGKAGELFF. The CDR3 region has the DNA TGCGCCAGCAGCTTGGAGGCGGGAAAGGCGGGGGAGCTGTTTTTT.

This clone has only a few counts. The V gene is TRBV28, the J gene TRBJ2-5; 11 bases map to TRBD1. The CDR3 contains 15 residues. Germline V CDR1 and CDR2: MDHEN, SYDVKM. The V gene end was trimmed by 6 bases and the J gene end by 0 bases; junction bases not matched to a gene: 3. The CDR3: CASSGTGGHQETQYF. DNA of the CDR3: TGTGCCAGCAGCGGGACAGGGGGGCACCAAGAGACCCAGTACTTC.

The V call is TRBV30, the J call TRBJ1-5, with D unresolved. The CDR3 is 15 amino acids. CDR1 GTSNPN and CDR2 SVGIG come from the germline V gene (reference sequence). V shed 1 base and J shed 9 bases, with 19 bases lying between them. The CDR3, as DNA: TGTGCCTGGAGTGGTTTGGATGTAGCCATTGGGCCCCAGCATTTT. It yields the protein CAWSGLDVAIGPQHF.

There are a few counts of this clone. CDR3 in DNA: TGTGCCACAGCGTATGAGGCCAGCTCCTACAATGAGCAGTTCTTC. It specifies CATAYEASSYNEQFF. This chain links TRBV7-3 with TRBJ2-1; D remains unclear. Deletions cut 10 bases from V and 0 bases from J, with 16 bases between. The germline V gene encodes CDR1 SGHTA and CDR2 FQGTGA. The CDR3 length is 15 residues.

J is TRBJ2-7 and V is TRBV10-3; 8 bases map to TRBD1. V shed 4 bases, J shed 2 bases, and the junction held 4 bases outside the gene matches. The CDR3 loop spans 14 amino acids. The germline V gene encodes CDR1 ENHRY and CDR2 SYGVKD. Here the CDR3 reads CAISAGGSAYEQYF. CDR3 DNA sequence: TGTGCCATCAGTGCAGGGGGCTCGGCCTACGAGCAGTACTTC.

The chain is built from TRBV30 and TRBJ2-3; TRBD2 agrees at 8 bases. This CDR3 contains 14 residues. The junction had 6 bases not matched to a gene; V was cut back by 2 bases and J by 5 bases. Germline V gives CDR1 GTSNPN, CDR2 SVGIG (reference sequence). In DNA form, the CDR3 reads TGTGCCTGGAGTCCGGGAGGGTGGGGAGATACGCAGTATTTT. Protein product: CAWSPGGWGDTQYF. Looking up the rest from reference TRBV30 and TRBJ2-3 gives the full variable domain: SQTIHQWPATLVQPVGSPLSLECTVEGTSNPNLYWYRQAAGRGLQLLFYSVGIGQISSEVPQNLSASRPQDRQFILSSKKLLLSDSGFYLCAWSPGGWGDTQYFGPGTRLTVL.

CDR3 residues: CASSTTGTRYEQYF. The DNA of the CDR3 is TGTGCCAGCAGCACCACCGGGACCCGCTACGAGCAGTACTTC. The chain uses TRBV7-8 and TRBJ2-7; D is perhaps TRBD1 or TRBD2 (5 bases each). This CDR3 region has 14 residues. Germline values: CDR1 SGHVS, CDR2 FQNEAQ. Trimming stripped 5 bases from V and 3 bases from J, with 14 bases between.

The chain has TRBV6-1 and TRBJ2-4; 9 bases line up with TRBD1. CDR1 MNHNS and CDR2 SASEGT come from the germline V gene. The junction had 4 bases not matched to a gene; V was cut back by 4 bases and J by 0 bases. This CDR3 has 16 residues. DNA for the CDR3: TGTGCCAGCAGTGTAGGACAGGGGATAGCCAAAAACATTCAGTACTTC. It translates to CASSVGQGIAKNIQYF.

This clone was detected many times. The chain recombines TRBV7-2 with TRBJ2-5; D is uncertain. V lost 1 base and J lost 4, with 7 bases in between. Looked up from germline, CDR1 is SGHTA and CDR2 is FQGNSA. The CDR3 has 13 residues. CDR3 coding DNA: TGTGCCAGCAGCTTAGTGTGGGCAGAGACCCAGTACTTC. It specifies CASSLVWAETQYF.

The chain links TRBV6-4 to TRBJ1-5; a weak D match, TRBD1 (5 bases). The CDR3 runs 15 residues. Trimming left V 3 bases short and J 1 base short, with 10 bases between. CDR1 MRHNA and CDR2 SNTAGT come from the germline V gene. In DNA, the CDR3 is TGTGCCAGCAGTGAAGAGGGGCTGAGCAATCAGCCCCAGCATTTT. Translation: CASSEEGLSNQPQHF.

This clone was seen a single time. The J gene is TRBJ2-4, the V gene TRBV7-9; D gene ambiguous. In germline, CDR1 is SEHNR, CDR2 FQNEAQ (reference sequence). The V end was cut by 1 base, the J end by 0 bases, with 4 bases between. This CDR3 is 14 amino acids long. The CDR3 sequence is CASSLDVAKNIQYF. Written as DNA, the CDR3 is TGTGCCAGCAGCTTAGATGTAGCCAAAAACATTCAGTACTTC.

This rearrangement joins TRBV6-5 to TRBJ1-1; TRBD1 matches at 9 bases. CDR1 MNHEY and CDR2 SVGAGI come from the germline V gene. The CDR3 length is 14 residues. J was trimmed by 4 bases and V by 5 bases; bases with no gene match: 5. The CDR3 protein is CASSEDRGGTEAFF. DNA of the CDR3: TGTGCCAGCAGTGAAGACAGGGGGGGCACTGAAGCTTTCTTT.

This chain links TRBV27 with TRBJ1-5; D gene unclear. Trimming shortened V by 2 bases and J by 0 bases, and 5 bases separated the two germline ends. The CDR3 runs to 14 residues. Germline CDR1 is MNHEY and CDR2 is SMNVEV (reference sequence). CDR3 amino acids: CASSLVGSNQPQHF. The CDR3 coding sequence is TGTGCCAGCAGTTTAGTCGGTAGCAATCAGCCCCAGCATTTT.

The gene calls are TRBV4-3 and TRBJ1-4; D is unclear. The CDR3 has 15 residues. Germline V gene lookup returns CDR1 LGHNA and CDR2 YSLEER. V was trimmed by 1 base and J by 5 bases, leaving 11 bases between them. In nucleotides, the CDR3 is TGCGCCAGCAGCCAAGGGAGGGTGGGGAATGAAAAACTGTTTTTT. It is translated as CASSQGRVGNEKLFF.

The CDR3 protein is CASSQESRSIYNEQFF. For the CDR3, the DNA is TGCGCCAGCAGCCAAGAATCGCGGTCAATCTACAATGAGCAGTTCTTC. The rearrangement uses TRBV4-3 and TRBJ2-1; D call uncertain. The CDR3 is 16 residues long. Germline CDR1 reads LGHNA; CDR2 reads YSLEER. V was cut by 0 bases and J by 3 bases, with 12 bases left in between.

CDR3 loop: CASSHLRGVYNEQFF. CDR3 coding DNA: TGTGCCAGCAGTCATCTCAGGGGGGTCTACAATGAGCAGTTCTTC. V gene TRBV28 combines with J gene TRBJ2-1, with a weak D call TRBD1 (7 bases). V shed 5 bases and J shed 3 bases, with 14 bases lying between them. The CDR3 sequence is 15 residues long. The V gene's germline CDR1 is MDHEN and CDR2 SYDVKM.

V gene TRBV2 combines with J gene TRBJ1-1, with unresolved D. From germline, CDR1 is SNHLY and CDR2 FYNNEI. CDR3 length: 14 amino acids. With 3 bases removed from V and 0 bases from J, the gap between germline ends came to 8 bases. CDR3 protein: CASSEYSMNTEAFF. The CDR3 bases are TGTGCCAGCAGTGAGTATTCCATGAACACTGAAGCTTTCTTT.

This chain connects TRBV4-1 to TRBJ2-1; 8 bases line up with TRBD2. Trimming cost V 6 bases and J 6 bases; bases outside gene matches: 4. Looked up from germline, CDR1 is MGHRA and CDR2 is YSYEKL. The CDR3 is 13 residues long. DNA for the CDR3: TGCGCCAGCAGAGCGGGAGTAGGCAATGAGCAGTTCTTC. This gives the protein CASRAGVGNEQFF.

This chain connects TRBV7-2 to TRBJ1-3, with 8 positions matching TRBD1. V shed 4 bases, J shed 4 bases, and the junction held 9 bases outside the gene matches. CDR3 length: 16 amino acids. Germline V CDR1 and CDR2: SGHTA, FQGNSA. The CDR3 loop reads CASSSVSGGSGNTIYF. In DNA, the CDR3 is TGTGCCAGCAGCTCAGTCTCAGGGGGCTCAGGAAACACCATATATTTT.

This chain joins TRBV30 and TRBJ2-1; 8 nucleotides match TRBD1. The CDR3 extends over 17 amino acids. Germline V CDR1 and CDR2: GTSNPN, SVGIG (reference sequence). V gave up 3 bases and J gave up 3 bases; unmatched junction bases: 13. The chain's CDR3 is CAWRGNPGTGGYNEQFF. DNA of the CDR3: TGTGCCTGGAGAGGAAACCCGGGGACAGGTGGCTACAATGAGCAGTTCTTC.

J is TRBJ2-3 and V is TRBV6-5; 13 nucleotides match TRBD2. Per the germline V gene, CDR1 is MNHEY and CDR2 is SVGAGI. After removal of 2 bases from V and 6 bases from J, the junction contained 5 bases not matched to a gene. This CDR3 is built from 16 residues. This CDR3 is CASSYRTSGSRDTQYF. Here the CDR3 DNA reads TGTGCCAGCAGTTACCGGACTAGCGGGAGCCGGGATACGCAGTATTTT.

This clone was recorded only once. The CDR3, as DNA: TGTGCCAGCAGCTCGGGTGGGGCGGACTACTACAATGAGCAGTTCTTC. Translating it yields CASSSGGADYYNEQFF. This chain connects TRBV9 to TRBJ2-1; a weak D match, TRBD2 (6 bases). The germline V gene has CDR1 SGDLS and CDR2 YYNGEE. Deletions cut 4 bases from V and 3 bases from J, with 17 bases between. This CDR3 region has 16 residues.

As concerns this clone: Other nucleotide sequences in the sample specify the same CDR3. The chain has TRBV5-1 and TRBJ2-1; D call uncertain. Germline lookup yields CDR1 SGHRS and CDR2 YFSETQ. The CDR3 has 12 residues. Trimming took off 2 bases at V and 5 bases at J, with 5 bases between the two ends. Written as DNA, the CDR3 is TGCGCCAGCAGCTTCCAAAACAATGAGCAGTTCTTC. As protein: CASSFQNNEQFF.

The CDR3 DNA reads TGTGCCAGCAGGGAGCGGACTAGCACAGATACGCAGTATTTT. The encoded protein is CASRERTSTDTQYF. This chain joins TRBV2 and TRBJ2-3, with D possibly being TRBD2 (5 bases). This CDR3 has 14 amino acids. The V and J ends lost 6 bases and 0 bases respectively, with 10 bases between them. The germline V gene encodes CDR1 SNHLY and CDR2 FYNNEI.

The J gene is TRBJ1-1, the V gene TRBV5-1; the match to TRBD1 covers 9 bases. V lost 0 bases, J lost 9 bases, and 3 bases stayed unmatched. The length of the CDR3 is 13 residues. Germline V gene sequence: CDR1 SGHRS, CDR2 YFSETQ. The CDR3 spells CASSLGDRAKAFF. As DNA, the CDR3 is TGCGCCAGCAGCTTGGGGGACAGGGCGAAAGCTTTCTTT. The variable domain in full, with the rest retrieved from reference TRBV5-1 and TRBJ1-1, is KAGVTQTPRYLIKTRGQQVTLSCSPISGHRSVSWYQQTPGQGLQFLFEYFSETQRNKGNFPGRFSGRQFSNSRSEMNVSTLELGDSALYLCASSLGDRAKAFFGQGTRLTVV.